This T cell receptor (beta chain) stems from a study of blood T cell repertoires in COVID-19. In the study overall: The United States, Italy and Spain supplied acute and convalescent COVID-19 samples. PBMCs, B-cell-depleted T cells, or T cells provided the cDNA or gDNA that made up the material.

Germline V gene data show CDR1 as SNHLY and CDR2 as FYNNEI. This CDR3 contains 16 residues. V lost 3 bases to trimming and J lost 0 bases, with 13 bases between them. The authors' processing: Quantification of nucleated cells was approximated via reference gene primer amplification. Measured with immunoSEQ multiplex PCR; TCRdb has only the in-frame clones, and not every one. V and J calls and clone size come straight from that table; D and trimming were deduced from the DNA. The sample has more than 95,000 clones; roughly 69% are singletons. The table lists this clone with many counts. Source material: peripheral blood. The chain carries TRBV2 and TRBJ2-3, with D maybe TRBD2 (6 bases). The origin of this receptor is a woman between 65 and 79 years old with acute or convalescent COVID-19. CDR3 sequence reads: CASSEAGGASTDTQYF. The CDR3 DNA sequence: TGTGCCAGCAGTGAGGCAGGCGGGGCCAGCACAGATACGCAGTATTTT.